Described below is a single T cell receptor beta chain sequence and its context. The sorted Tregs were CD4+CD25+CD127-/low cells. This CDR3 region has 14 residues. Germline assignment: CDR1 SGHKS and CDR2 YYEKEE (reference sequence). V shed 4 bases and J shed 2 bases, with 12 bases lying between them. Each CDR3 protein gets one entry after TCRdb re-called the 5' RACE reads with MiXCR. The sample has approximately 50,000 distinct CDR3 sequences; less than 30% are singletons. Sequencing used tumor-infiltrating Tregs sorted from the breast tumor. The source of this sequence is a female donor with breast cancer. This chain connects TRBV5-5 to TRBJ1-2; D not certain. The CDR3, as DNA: TGTGCCAGCAGCCAAGGACCGGTAAACTATGGCTACACCTTC. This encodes CASSQGPVNYGYTF. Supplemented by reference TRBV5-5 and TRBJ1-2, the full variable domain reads DAGVTQSPTHLIKTRGQQVTLRCSPISGHKSVSWYQQVLGQGPQFIFQYYEKEERGRGNFPDRFSARQFPNYSSELNVNALLLGDSALYLCASSQGPVNYGYTFGSGTRLTVV.